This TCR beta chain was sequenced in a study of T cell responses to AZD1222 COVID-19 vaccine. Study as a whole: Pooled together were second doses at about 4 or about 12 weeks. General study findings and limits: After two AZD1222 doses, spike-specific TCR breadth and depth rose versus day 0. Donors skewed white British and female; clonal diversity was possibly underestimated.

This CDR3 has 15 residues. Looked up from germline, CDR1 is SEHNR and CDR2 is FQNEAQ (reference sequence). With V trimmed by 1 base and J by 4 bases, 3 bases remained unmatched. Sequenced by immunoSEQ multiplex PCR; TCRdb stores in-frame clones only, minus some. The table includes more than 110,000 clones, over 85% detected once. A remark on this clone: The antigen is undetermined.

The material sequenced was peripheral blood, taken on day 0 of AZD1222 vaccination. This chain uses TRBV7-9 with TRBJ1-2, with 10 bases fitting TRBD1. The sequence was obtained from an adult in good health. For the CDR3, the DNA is TGTGCCAGCAGCTTAGGACAGGGGGCTTCCTATGGCTACACCTTC. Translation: CASSLGQGASYGYTF. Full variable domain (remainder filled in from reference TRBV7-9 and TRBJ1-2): DTGVSQNPRHKITKRGQNVTFRCDPISEHNRLYWYRQTLGQGPEFLTYFQNEAQLEKSRLLSDRFSAERPKGSFSTLEIQRTEQGDSAMYLCASSLGQGASYGYTFGSGTRLTVV.